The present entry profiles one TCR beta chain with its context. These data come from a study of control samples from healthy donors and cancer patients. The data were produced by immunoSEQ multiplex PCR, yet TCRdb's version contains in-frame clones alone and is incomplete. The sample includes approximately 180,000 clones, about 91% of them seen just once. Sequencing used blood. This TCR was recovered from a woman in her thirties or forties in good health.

This CDR3 is CASSARMAGATDTQYF. For the CDR3, the DNA is TGTGCCAGCAGCGCCCGCATGGCAGGGGCAACAGATACGCAGTATTTT. The rearrangement joins TRBV7-8 to TRBJ2-3, with D perhaps TRBD1 (6 bases). The CDR3 consists of 16 residues. The V gene's germline CDR1 is SGHVS and CDR2 FQNEAQ. V lost 5 bases and J lost 3, with 18 bases in between.